The 15 T cell receptor beta chains in this list originate from one sample, sequenced in a study of lymphopenia after photon versus proton radiotherapy. This table comes from immunoSEQ multiplex PCR, and its TCRdb copy is limited to in-frame clones, with some not included. This table has fewer than 35,000 clones, approximately 87% appearing once. The material sequenced was peripheral blood, taken from a patient treated with photon-based radiotherapy. Source of these receptors: a woman aged 50 to 60 with pancreatic cancer.

The V and J genes are TRBV2 and TRBJ1-1; D is unclear. This CDR3 is 9 amino acids long. V gave up 8 bases and J gave up 8 bases, with 6 bases separating them. Germline CDR1 and CDR2: SNHLY and FYNNEI. The CDR3 bases are TGTGCCAGCGGCAAAGAAGCTTTCTTT. It yields the protein CASGKEAFF.

Written as DNA, the CDR3 is TGTGCCAGCAGCCCGGAGGGATCAGGGGCGACGGGCTACACCTTC. It translates to CASSPEGSGATGYTF. This chain uses TRBV7-2 with TRBJ1-2, with D possibly matching TRBD1 (6 bases). Trimming left V 5 bases short and J 8 bases short, with 21 bases between. The CDR3 is 15 amino acids. Germline-derived CDR1 and CDR2 are SGHTA and FQGNSA.

The chain carries TRBV18 and TRBJ1-4; maybe TRBD1 (6 bases). V shed 6 bases and J shed 7 bases, with 12 bases lying between them. The CDR3 spans 13 residues. The germline V gene has CDR1 KGHSH and CDR2 LQKENI. The CDR3 loop is CASSHREGEKLFF. CDR3 nucleotide sequence: TGTGCCAGCTCCCACAGGGAGGGTGAAAAACTGTTTTTT.

The chain recombines TRBV5-1 with TRBJ2-1; 11 nucleotides match TRBD2. Germline CDR1 SGHRS, CDR2 YFSETQ. The junction had 4 bases not matched to a gene; V was cut back by 2 bases and J by 3 bases. CDR3 length: 16 residues. The CDR3 loop reads CASSLLAGVNYNEQFF. In DNA, the CDR3 is TGCGCCAGCAGCTTACTAGCGGGGGTTAACTACAATGAGCAGTTCTTC.

This clone was picked up one time. The V and J genes are TRBV7-9 and TRBJ1-3; no clear D. The CDR3 loop spans 14 amino acids. V lost 2 bases, J lost 0 bases, and 5 bases lay in between. The V gene's germline CDR1 is SEHNR and CDR2 FQNEAQ (reference sequence). CDR3: CASSLTSSGNTIYF. CDR3 DNA sequence: TGTGCCAGCAGCTTAACTAGCTCTGGAAACACCATATATTTT.

The V gene is TRBV19, the J gene TRBJ2-7; D gene uncertain. The V gene lost 1 base and the J gene lost 1 base, with 11 bases spanning the gap. Germline-derived CDR1 and CDR2 are LNHDA and SQIVND (reference sequence). This CDR3 contains 15 residues. The CDR3 loop is CASSIGAERSYEQYF. DNA for the CDR3: TGTGCCAGTAGTATAGGGGCCGAGAGATCCTACGAGCAGTACTTC.

DNA for the CDR3: TGCGCCAGCAGCCTCCACAGGGGCTATCAGCCCCAGCATTTT. Translated: CASSLHRGYQPQHF. The rearrangement uses TRBV4-3 and TRBJ1-5; 7 nucleotides line up with TRBD1. With 4 bases clipped from V and 5 bases from J, the junction kept 5 bases outside the gene matches. This CDR3 contains 14 residues. Per germline, CDR1 LGHNA and CDR2 YSLEER.

This chain connects TRBV2 to TRBJ2-7; D not certain. Trimming pared 6 bases from V and 0 bases from J, leaving 12 bases between. The CDR3 sequence is 14 residues long. Germline-derived CDR1 and CDR2 are SNHLY and FYNNEI. The CDR3 nucleotides read TGTGCCAGCAGGGCAGACCGCAGCTCCTACGAGCAGTACTTC. Protein: CASRADRSSYEQYF.

The V gene is TRBV7-2, the J gene TRBJ1-2; unclear D gene. The CDR3 has 13 amino acids. Germline lookup yields CDR1 SGHTA and CDR2 FQGNSA. V was cut by 7 bases and J by 3 bases, with 12 bases left in between. This chain's CDR3 is CASTEDPDYGYTF. CDR3 bases: TGTGCCAGCACCGAGGACCCCGACTATGGCTACACCTTC.

The genes are TRBV4-3 and TRBJ2-1; 7 nucleotides match TRBD2. V lost 1 base and J lost 4; bases outside the gene matches: 7. This CDR3 region has 16 residues. CDR1 is LGHNA and CDR2 is YSLEER in the germline V gene. This CDR3 reads CASSQVGGLVYNEQFF. The CDR3 nucleotides are TGCGCCAGCAGCCAAGTAGGAGGACTAGTTTACAATGAGCAGTTCTTC.

This rearrangement joins TRBV5-1 to TRBJ2-3, with 12 bases matching TRBD2. The germline V gene has CDR1 SGHRS and CDR2 YFSETQ. The CDR3 runs to 17 residues. The ends lost 3 bases at V and 5 bases at J; junction bases unmatched: 10. CDR3 nucleotide sequence: TGCGCCAGCAGCTCTTATCTAGCGGGAGGGCCTCAAGATACGCAGTATTTT. Its protein is CASSSYLAGGPQDTQYF. Full variable domain (outside the CDR3, taken from reference TRBV5-1 and TRBJ2-3): KAGVTQTPRYLIKTRGQQVTLSCSPISGHRSVSWYQQTPGQGLQFLFEYFSETQRNKGNFPGRFSGRQFSNSRSEMNVSTLELGDSALYLCASSSYLAGGPQDTQYFGPGTRLTVL.

The V call is TRBV13, the J call TRBJ2-1; 7 bases are a match to TRBD2. J lost 5 bases, V lost 4 bases, and 14 bases had no gene match. Germline V gene lookup returns CDR1 PRHDT and CDR2 FYEKMQ (reference sequence). The CDR3 is 17 amino acids. The CDR3 sequence: CASSSKYLAVNDNEQFF. CDR3 coding DNA: TGTGCCAGCAGCTCCAAGTATCTAGCGGTTAACGACAATGAGCAGTTCTTC.

The J gene is TRBJ2-3, the V gene TRBV10-1, with a possible D match to TRBD2 (6 bases). Trimming left V 2 bases short and J 0 bases short, with 12 bases between. This CDR3 is 16 amino acids long. The germline V gene has CDR1 WNHNN and CDR2 SYGVQD (reference sequence). CDR3 residues: CASSEGGASSTDTQYF. CDR3 sequence (DNA): TGCGCCAGCAGTGAGGGAGGGGCTTCTAGCACAGATACGCAGTATTTT.

The CDR3 region has the DNA TGTGCCAGCAGCTCCGGCCAAAACCAAGAGACCCAGTACTTC. Its translation: CASSSGQNQETQYF. The chain is built from TRBV4-2 and TRBJ2-5; D remains unclear. Germline V gene sequence: CDR1 LGHNA, CDR2 YNFKEQ. Trimming took off 5 bases at V and 0 bases at J, with 10 bases between the two ends. The CDR3 consists of 14 residues.

The chain uses TRBV5-4 and TRBJ2-1, with D perhaps TRBD2 (5 bases). The germline V gene encodes CDR1 SGHNT and CDR2 YYREEE (reference sequence). With 7 bases removed from V and 7 bases from J, the gap between germline ends came to 15 bases. The CDR3 spans 13 residues. The CDR3 sequence: CASSRDSRNEQFF. The CDR3 nucleotides are TGTGCCAGCTCGAGGGATTCGCGGAATGAGCAGTTCTTC.